This TCR beta chain was profiled in a study of OX40 agonist ivuxolimab in advanced cancers. The repertoire was sequenced with immunoSEQ multiplex PCR; TCRdb's copy has only in-frame clones and lacks some. Found here are about 81,000 clones, around 80% of them singletons; the top ten hold approximately 7%. Trimming pared 3 bases from V and 4 bases from J, leaving 15 bases between. The CDR3 is 15 residues long. The V gene's germline CDR1 is MNHEY and CDR2 SMNVEV (reference sequence). The sequence was obtained from an adult with an advanced solid tumor such as melanoma, head and neck, liver or kidney cancer. Sequenced here: CD4+ or CD8+ T cells sorted from blood, sampled in a trial of the OX40 agonist ivuxolimab. The rearrangement links TRBV27 to TRBJ2-5; D unclear. CDR3 nucleotide sequence: TGTGCCAGCAGTTTTTCCGCCTCACCACCAGAGACCCAGTACTTC. Encoded protein: CASSFSASPPETQYF.